This T cell receptor (beta chain) was captured in a study of tumor-infiltrating lymphocytes in primary liver carcinoma. Study-level points and caveats: It was tumor-adjacent and tumor-blood pairs that overlapped less than tumor region pairs did.

Note on this clonotype: Its specificity is unknown. The CDR3 does not end in the conserved phenylalanine or tryptophan, so this is likely a read error.

The germline CDR1 and CDR2 sequences are SGHAT and FQNNGV. Trimming pared 2 bases from V and 7 bases from J, leaving 9 bases between. CDR3 length: 14 residues. TCR beta cDNA came from about 470 ng total RNA, primed with a constant-region primer. Three nested multiplex PCR rounds, a slightly modified ARM-PCR, produced the libraries for TCR beta. For approximately 11 cycles apiece, the opening two PCR rounds ran with TRBV1-TRBV30 forward primers and a C-beta reverse primer. TCRdb processed the multiplex PCR reads anew with MiXCR; each CDR3 protein has one entry. The data contain 47,000 or so distinct CDR3 sequences, about 70% of them singletons. Without any cell sorting, roughly 20-30 mg of bulk tissue yielded co-extracted RNA and DNA.

This chain connects TRBV11-2 to TRBJ1-6; a weak D match, TRBD1 (5 bases). The specimen was liver tumor tissue from sampling region 3. Subset given: tumor region T3, left-lateral pole. This TCR was sampled from a man in his forties with primary liver carcinoma and hepatitis B virus infection. CDR3 in DNA: TGTGCCAGCAGCTTACGGGGGGTGAATTCACCCCTCCACTAT. The encoded protein is CASSLRGVNSPLHY.